The 22 T cell receptor beta chains below were found in one sample sequenced in a study of blood T cell repertoires in COVID-19 (TCRdb year 2020). The library was prepared using the immunoSEQ multiplex PCR assay. TCRdb retrieved this table from immuneACCESS and kept in-frame rearrangements only. Not all clones are present; in checked studies, unresolved V genes account for under half, and no reason is known for the remainder. The sample table holds tens of thousands of clones, of which roughly 86% were seen once. The ten largest clones take up 7.9% of the sample. Sequenced input: peripheral blood. These receptors were obtained from a man between 60 and 70 years old with COVID-19, enrolled during active disease.

The chain carries TRBV7-6 and TRBJ1-5; unclear D gene. CDR3 size: 15 residues. V was trimmed by 5 bases and J by 4 bases, leaving 15 bases between them. CDR1 and CDR2 from the germline V gene are SGHVS and FNYEAQ. The CDR3 sequence is CASSPRTAGNQPQHF. In nucleotides, the CDR3 is TGTGCCAGCAGCCCTCGGACGGCGGGAAATCAGCCCCAGCATTTT.

This clone was picked up one time. The chain couples TRBV11-2 to TRBJ2-7; 12 positions match TRBD2. The ends lost 0 bases at V and 6 bases at J; junction bases unmatched: 3. This CDR3 contains 15 residues. CDR1 is SGHAT and CDR2 is FQNNGV in the germline V gene. Here the CDR3 reads CASSLEPSGRAEQYF. The CDR3 bases are TGTGCCAGCAGCTTAGAGCCTAGCGGGAGGGCCGAGCAGTACTTC. Full variable domain (missing parts from reference TRBV11-2 and TRBJ2-7): EAGVAQSPRYKIIEKRQSVAFWCNPISGHATLYWYQQILGQGPKLLIQFQNNGVVDDSQLPKDRFSAERLKGVDSTLKIQPAKLEDSAVYLCASSLEPSGRAEQYFGPGTRLTVT.

The rearrangement uses TRBV6-1 and TRBJ2-2; 9 bases are shared with TRBD2. Looked up from germline, CDR1 is MNHNS and CDR2 is SASEGT. This CDR3 comprises 17 residues. Trimming took 4 bases from V and 6 from J; bases not matched to a gene: 12. The DNA for the CDR3 is TGTGCCAGCAGTGCCCGCGGGGTAGCGGGAGCCCCCGGGGAGCTGTTTTTT. Translated, it gives CASSARGVAGAPGELFF.

The chain couples TRBV10-3 to TRBJ1-6; D is unclear. This CDR3 is 11 amino acids long. The germline V gene has CDR1 ENHRY and CDR2 SYGVKD. V lost 3 bases, J lost 9 bases, and 3 bases lay in between. The CDR3 sequence is CAISDGSPLHF. In nucleotides, the CDR3 is TGTGCCATCAGTGACGGTTCACCCCTCCACTTT.

The J gene is TRBJ2-1, the V gene TRBV19; D unclear. V was shortened by 5 bases and J by 10 bases, with 12 bases between the two germline ends. Germline V lookup: CDR1 LNHDA, CDR2 SQIVND (reference sequence). The CDR3 length is 12 residues. The CDR3 is CASSPDRVEQFF. The DNA of the CDR3 is TGTGCCAGTAGTCCGGATCGGGTGGAGCAGTTCTTC. The full variable domain, with the rest looked up from reference TRBV19 and TRBJ2-1, is DGGITQSPKYLFRKEGQNVTLSCEQNLNHDAMYWYRQDPGQGLRLIYYSQIVNDFQKGDIAEGYSVSREKKESFPLTVTSAQKNPTAFYLCASSPDRVEQFFGPGTRLTVL.

The genes are TRBV7-9 and TRBJ1-5, with unresolved D. CDR3 length: 12 residues. Germline-derived CDR1 and CDR2 are SEHNR and FQNEAQ (reference sequence). V was cut by 2 bases and J by 11 bases, with 10 bases left in between. The CDR3 DNA sequence: TGTGCCAGCAGCTTAAACGTTGGAGCCCAGCATTTT. Its translation is CASSLNVGAQHF.

This clone was observed a few times. This rearrangement joins TRBV10-1 to TRBJ2-7; a weak D match, TRBD1 (5 bases). Germline V gives CDR1 WNHNN, CDR2 SYGVQD (reference sequence). Trimming stripped 6 bases from V and 0 bases from J, with 9 bases between. This CDR3 has 13 amino acids. The CDR3 DNA sequence: TGCGCCAGCAGCCCAGGGCTCTCCTACGAGCAGTACTTC. The encoded protein is CASSPGLSYEQYF.

The gene calls are TRBV14 and TRBJ1-1; 11 bases agree with TRBD1. Germline trimming cut 5 bases from V and 6 bases from J; bases unmatched to any gene: 8. CDR1 SGHDN and CDR2 FVKESK come from the germline V gene. This CDR3 has 15 amino acids. This chain's CDR3 is CASSGWTGGLAEAFF. The CDR3 region has the DNA TGTGCCAGCAGCGGGTGGACAGGGGGCTTGGCTGAAGCTTTCTTT.

This chain joins TRBV7-9 and TRBJ1-1; no clear D. Germline-derived CDR1 and CDR2 are SEHNR and FQNEAQ (reference sequence). The ends were cut back, 5 bases at V and 8 bases at J, with 15 bases in the middle. This CDR3 has 13 amino acids. CDR3 coding DNA: TGTGCCAGCAGCCCCCGGGGAGAACAGGAAGCTTTCTTT. Protein product: CASSPRGEQEAFF.

J is TRBJ1-3 and V is TRBV6-5, with a weak D call TRBD1 (5 bases). Between the trimmed V and J ends, which lost 0 bases and 0 bases, there was a span of 9 bases. The germline V gene encodes CDR1 MNHEY and CDR2 SVGAGI. This CDR3 spans 16 amino acids. For the CDR3, the DNA is TGTGCCAGCAGTTACTCGTACGGGGGCTCTGGAAACACCATATATTTT. Its protein is CASSYSYGGSGNTIYF.

This clone was detected once. This rearrangement joins TRBV28 to TRBJ1-6; D remains ambiguous. V lost 5 bases, J lost 7 bases, and 6 bases lay in between. There are 12 residues in the CDR3. Germline-derived CDR1 and CDR2 are MDHEN and SYDVKM. The CDR3 DNA reads TGTGCCAGCAGTAAACTCAATTCACCCCTCCACTTT. Protein sequence: CASSKLNSPLHF.

The chain combines TRBV2 with TRBJ2-7, with D maybe TRBD1 (7 bases). Germline CDR1 reads SNHLY; CDR2 reads FYNNEI. The CDR3 spans 15 residues. Trimming left V 6 bases short and J 0 bases short, with 15 bases between. As DNA, the CDR3 is TGTGCCAGCAGGGAGGGGGGACAGAACTCCTACGAGCAGTACTTC. Translated, it gives CASREGGQNSYEQYF.

This clone was counted once. The gene calls are TRBV5-6 and TRBJ1-1; D ambiguous. CDR1 and CDR2 from the germline V gene are SGHDT and YYEEEE. Trimming took 2 bases from V and 4 from J, leaving 15 bases between them. CDR3 size: 15 residues. CDR3 sequence: CASSFSQLRSTEAFF. The CDR3 DNA reads as TGTGCCAGCAGCTTTTCCCAGCTGAGGAGCACTGAAGCTTTCTTT.

The chain combines TRBV30 with TRBJ1-4; tentative D call: TRBD1 (6 bases). This CDR3 has 12 amino acids. V dropped 8 bases and J dropped 8 bases, with 15 bases sitting between them. CDR1 GTSNPN and CDR2 SVGIG come from the germline V gene (reference sequence). The CDR3: CAGYRDGEKLFF. In DNA, the CDR3 is TGTGCCGGATACAGGGACGGAGAAAAACTGTTTTTT.

Only one count was recorded for this clone. V usage is TRBV4-1 and J usage is TRBJ1-4, with 7 bases identical to TRBD1. The CDR3 is 16 amino acids. V lost 4 bases, J lost 8 bases, and 13 bases stayed unmatched. Germline V CDR1 and CDR2: MGHRA, YSYEKL. The CDR3 protein is CASSRTIGQVEEKLFF. The CDR3 DNA reads TGCGCCAGCAGCCGGACTATAGGACAGGTGGAGGAAAAACTGTTTTTT.

J is TRBJ2-1 and V is TRBV9, with 8 positions matching TRBD2. The J segment lost 7 bases and the V segment lost 0 bases, leaving 9 bases of the junction unmatched. The CDR3 consists of 16 residues. CDR1 is SGDLS, CDR2 YYNGEE, per germline. CDR3 DNA: TGTGCCAGCAGCGTAGCTCACGTAGCGGGAAGAAATGAGCAGTTCTTC. It translates to CASSVAHVAGRNEQFF.

This chain joins TRBV5-1 and TRBJ2-3; D is possibly TRBD2 (6 bases). CDR1 SGHRS and CDR2 YFSETQ come from the germline V gene. V was cut by 2 bases and J by 2 bases, with 18 bases left in between. The CDR3 is 17 amino acids. CDR3 sequence: CASSFTGTETFTDTQYF. The CDR3 region has the DNA TGCGCCAGCAGCTTTACCGGGACTGAGACTTTCACAGATACGCAGTATTTT.

The gene calls are TRBV2 and TRBJ2-5, with a tentative D call TRBD1 (6 bases). The CDR3 is 14 residues long. The V gene's germline CDR1 is SNHLY and CDR2 FYNNEI. V was trimmed by 8 bases and J by 0 bases, leaving 13 bases between them. The CDR3 DNA is TGTGCCAGCCGAGGGTACAGGGACCAAGAGACCCAGTACTTC. Protein sequence: CASRGYRDQETQYF.

V is TRBV25-1 and J is TRBJ2-1, with D tentatively TRBD1 (5 bases). The germline V gene has CDR1 MGHDK and CDR2 SYGVNS. There are 14 residues in the CDR3. Trimming removed 1 base at V and 6 bases at J, with 10 bases between. CDR3 nucleotide sequence: TGTGCCAGCAGTGAATCTTCAGGGCTCAATGAGCAGTTCTTC. This gives the protein CASSESSGLNEQFF. The variable domain in full, with the rest retrieved from reference TRBV25-1 and TRBJ2-1, is EADIYQTPRYLVIGTGKKITLECSQTMGHDKMYWYQQDPGMELHLIHYSYGVNSTEKGDLSSESTVSRIRTEHFPLTLESARPSHTSQYLCASSESSGLNEQFFGPGTRLTVL.

The chain has TRBV2 and TRBJ2-1; TRBD2 might be the D (5 bases). Germline lookup yields CDR1 SNHLY and CDR2 FYNNEI. The germline V and J ends were trimmed by 7 bases and 7 bases, with 11 bases remaining between them. There are 12 residues in the CDR3. This chain's CDR3 is CASKESGNEQFF. The CDR3 DNA reads TGTGCCAGCAAAGAGTCGGGGAATGAGCAGTTCTTC.

The chain joins TRBV11-3 to TRBJ2-5; 8 bases match TRBD2. Germline V gene sequence: CDR1 SGHNT, CDR2 YENEEA. V was pared by 1 base and J by 2 bases, with 12 bases of the junction left unmatched. The CDR3 has 18 residues. The CDR3 loop is CASSLVSGGPRGQETQYF. The CDR3 DNA reads as TGTGCCAGCAGCTTAGTGTCGGGAGGGCCCCGTGGGCAAGAGACCCAGTACTTC.

The chain links TRBV7-6 to TRBJ2-2; possible D gene TRBD1, 6 bases. CDR1 is SGHVS and CDR2 is FNYEAQ in the germline V gene. This CDR3 is 15 amino acids long. With 5 bases removed from V and 6 bases from J, the gap between germline ends came to 16 bases. Written as DNA, the CDR3 is TGTGCCAGCAGCCGAAAGAAAAACAGGGCCGGGGAGCTGTTTTTT. Its protein is CASSRKKNRAGELFF.